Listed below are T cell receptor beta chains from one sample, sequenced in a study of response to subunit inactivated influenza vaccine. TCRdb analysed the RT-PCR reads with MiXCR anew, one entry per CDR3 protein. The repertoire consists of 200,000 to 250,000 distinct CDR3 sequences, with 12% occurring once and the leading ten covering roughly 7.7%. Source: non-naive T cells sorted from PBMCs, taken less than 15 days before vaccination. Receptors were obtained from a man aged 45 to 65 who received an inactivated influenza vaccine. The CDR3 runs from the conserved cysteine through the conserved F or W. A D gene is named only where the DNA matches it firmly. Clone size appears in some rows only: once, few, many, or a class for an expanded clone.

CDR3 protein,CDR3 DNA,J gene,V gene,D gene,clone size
CASSSPGGSNTEAFF,TGTGCCAGCAGTTCCCCGGGGGGTTCGAACACTGAAGCTTTCTTT,TRBJ1-1,TRBV28,-,-
CASSLYGQGMVGEQFF,TGCGCCAGCAGCTTGTACGGACAGGGGATGGTTGGTGAGCAGTTCTTC,TRBJ2-1,TRBV5-1,TRBD1,few
CSARLYNEQFF,TGCAGTGCTAGGTTGTACAATGAGCAGTTCTTC,TRBJ2-1,TRBV20-1,-,-
CASSDSAHTDTQYF,TGTGCCAGCAGCGACAGTGCGCACACAGATACGCAGTATTTT,TRBJ2-3,TRBV14,-,few
CASSRESISGRPKSSYNEQFF,TGTGCCAGCAGCCGCGAGTCCATTAGCGGCCGCCCCAAGAGCTCCTACAATGAGCAGTTCTTC,TRBJ2-1,TRBV11-2,-,many
CASSSEGAGYTF,TGTGCCAGCAGCTCAGAGGGGGCTGGCTACACCTTC,TRBJ1-2,TRBV3-1,TRBD1,-
CASGRLENSPLHF,TGTGCCAGCGGAAGGTTGGAGAATTCACCCCTCCACTTT,TRBJ1-6,TRBV2,-,many
CASSPGTSGTGELFF,TGCGCCAGCAGCCCCGGGACTAGCGGGACCGGGGAGCTGTTTTTT,TRBJ2-2,TRBV5-1,TRBD2,many
CASTPEGSSGANVLTF,TGCGCCAGCACCCCAGAGGGGAGCTCTGGGGCCAACGTCCTGACTTTC,TRBJ2-6,TRBV5-1,-,many
CASSLSSRDEQFF,TGTGCCAGCAGCTTAAGCAGTCGCGATGAGCAGTTCTTC,TRBJ2-1,TRBV7-3,-,-
CAISGGLGSNTEAFF,TGTGCCATCAGCGGGGGATTGGGATCGAACACTGAAGCTTTCTTT,TRBJ1-1,TRBV10-3,-,many
CAISEFSAWTGVLETQYF,TGTGCCATCAGTGAGTTTTCGGCCTGGACAGGGGTATTAGAGACCCAGTACTTC,TRBJ2-5,TRBV10-3,TRBD1,many
CASSRPGGTPITDTQYF,TGTGCCAGCAGCCGACCCGGGGGCACCCCCATCACAGATACGCAGTATTTT,TRBJ2-3,TRBV21-1,-,few
CASSTPGTNNQPQHF,TGTGCCAGCAGTACCCCAGGGACCAACAATCAGCCCCAGCATTTT,TRBJ1-5,TRBV6-2/TRBV6-3,-,few
CASSLWDNSYEQYF,TGTGCCAGCAGCTTATGGGATAACTCCTACGAGCAGTACTTC,TRBJ2-7,TRBV11-2,-,few
CSVVVAGWENQPQHF,TGCAGCGTTGTTGTGGCGGGGTGGGAGAATCAGCCCCAGCATTTT,TRBJ1-5,TRBV29-1,-,few
CASSVELAGGDTQYF,TGTGCCAGCAGCGTAGAACTTGCGGGGGGAGATACGCAGTATTTT,TRBJ2-3,TRBV9,TRBD2,few
CASSLISENTEAFF,TGCGCCAGCAGCTTAATCTCGGAGAACACTGAAGCTTTCTTT,TRBJ1-1,TRBV5-1,-,-
CASSQQGMNTEAFF,TGTGCCAGCAGCCAACAGGGCATGAACACTGAAGCTTTCTTT,TRBJ1-1,TRBV11-3,-,-
CAISSLGLNTGELFF,TGTGCCATCAGTTCTTTGGGACTCAACACCGGGGAGCTGTTTTTT,TRBJ2-2,TRBV10-3,-,-
CASSLAVAGGPGANVLTF,TGTGCCAGCAGCTTGGCGGTAGCGGGAGGGCCCGGGGCCAACGTCCTGACTTTC,TRBJ2-6,TRBV5-5,TRBD2,few
CASSYGDRTTIETQYF,TGTGCCAGCAGCTATGGGGACAGGACGACAATTGAGACCCAGTACTTC,TRBJ2-5,TRBV21-1,-,many
CASSPGGRGSYEQYF,TGTGCCAGCTCACCGGGGGGAAGGGGGTCCTACGAGCAGTACTTC,TRBJ2-7,TRBV18,-,many
CASSSTQAGTDTQYF,TGTGCCAGCAGCTCAACGCAGGCGGGCACAGATACGCAGTATTTT,TRBJ2-3,TRBV5-6,-,-
CASSLRDRVYGYTF,TGTGCCAGCAGCTTAAGGGACAGGGTCTATGGCTACACCTTC,TRBJ1-2,TRBV5-6,TRBD1,many
CASSQLVGTADRGFTDTQYF,TGTGCCAGCAGCCAATTGGTCGGGACAGCGGATCGGGGGTTTACAGATACGCAGTATTTT,TRBJ2-3,TRBV3-1,-,many
CSAILAESTDTQYF,TGCAGCGCGATACTAGCGGAAAGCACAGATACGCAGTATTTT,TRBJ2-3,TRBV29-1,TRBD2,few
CASVRDKSTNEQFF,TGTGCCAGCGTCCGGGACAAGAGTACCAATGAGCAGTTCTTC,TRBJ2-1,TRBV2,-,-
CASSQAGGYNYGYTF,TGTGCCAGCAGCCAGGCGGGGGGCTATAACTATGGCTACACCTTC,TRBJ1-2,TRBV5-5,-,-
CASRNGQGIGETQYF,TGTGCCAGCAGAAATGGACAGGGTATCGGTGAGACCCAGTACTTC,TRBJ2-5,TRBV28,TRBD1,few
CSARVTGGTGELFF,TGCAGTGCTAGAGTGACGGGGGGCACCGGGGAGCTGTTTTTT,TRBJ2-2,TRBV20-1,TRBD2,-
CASSSGQYYEQYF,TGTGCCAGCAGTTCCGGACAGTACTACGAGCAGTACTTC,TRBJ2-7,TRBV28,-,few
CASSLGGSQETQYF,TGTGCCAGCAGCTTAGGGGGTAGCCAAGAGACCCAGTACTTC,TRBJ2-5,TRBV7-2,-,many
CASSRRGTGVYNEQFF,TGTGCCAGCAGCCGGAGGGGGACAGGGGTCTACAATGAGCAGTTCTTC,TRBJ2-1,TRBV7-2,TRBD1,few
CASSSGTAHQPQHF,TGTGCCAGCAGTTCTGGGACAGCCCATCAGCCCCAGCATTTT,TRBJ1-5,TRBV12-3/TRBV12-4,TRBD1,many
CATGELSSGANVLTF,TGTGCCACCGGCGAACTGAGCTCTGGGGCCAACGTCCTGACTTTC,TRBJ2-6,TRBV24-1,-,many
CASSVTGFSGNTIYF,TGTGCCAGCAGCGTAACAGGTTTCTCTGGAAACACCATATATTTT,TRBJ1-3,TRBV25-1,-,-
CASSSETDRPYNEQFF,TGCGCCAGCAGCTCTGAAACTGACAGGCCTTACAATGAGCAGTTCTTC,TRBJ2-1,TRBV5-1,-,few
CASSAGGSYTGELFF,TGTGCCAGCAGTGCGGGGGGGTCGTATACCGGGGAGCTGTTTTTT,TRBJ2-2,TRBV6-1,TRBD2,few
CASSVASGLGYGYTF,TGTGCCAGCAGCGTAGCGTCAGGGCTAGGCTATGGCTACACCTTC,TRBJ1-2,TRBV9,-,-
CASSGVLSVGFNEQYF,TGTGCCAGCAGCGGTGTACTGAGCGTCGGGTTCAACGAGCAGTACTTC,TRBJ2-7,TRBV28,-,few
CASRITGGTDTQYF,TGCGCCAGCCGGATTACGGGGGGCACAGATACGCAGTATTTT,TRBJ2-3,TRBV5-1,-,few
CASSQLAGASYEQYF,TGTGCCAGCAGTCAACTAGCGGGGGCCTCCTACGAGCAGTACTTC,TRBJ2-7,TRBV28,TRBD2,many
CSARDDRYSSGNTIYF,TGCAGTGCTAGAGACGACAGATACAGCTCTGGAAACACCATATATTTT,TRBJ1-3,TRBV20-1,-,-
CASSLGPGGEQYF,TGTGCCAGCAGCCTCGGCCCCGGGGGAGAGCAGTACTTC,TRBJ2-7,TRBV12-3/TRBV12-4,-,many
CSARGQSSGVFTDTQYF,TGCAGTGCTAGAGGCCAGTCTAGCGGGGTGTTCACAGATACGCAGTATTTT,TRBJ2-3,TRBV20-1,TRBD2,-
CASSVGGTDTDTQYF,TGTGCCAGCAGTGTCGGGGGAACAGACACAGATACGCAGTATTTT,TRBJ2-3,TRBV4-2,-,many
CSVERSRTTDTQYF,TGCAGCGTTGAAAGGTCCCGGACCACAGATACGCAGTATTTT,TRBJ2-3,TRBV29-1,-,few
CATSDPTTSTGELFF,TGTGCCACCAGTGACCCTACTACTTCGACCGGGGAGCTGTTTTTT,TRBJ2-2,TRBV24-1,-,many
CASSARDSRTDTQYF,TGTGCCAGCAGCGCACGGGACAGCCGCACAGATACGCAGTATTTT,TRBJ2-3,TRBV7-9,TRBD1,few
CSAQRETQYF,TGCAGTGCCCAGCGGGAGACCCAGTACTTC,TRBJ2-5,TRBV20-1,-,many
CASSILAAASYNEQFF,TGTGCCAGCAGTATACTAGCAGCAGCCTCCTACAATGAGCAGTTCTTC,TRBJ2-1,TRBV12-3/TRBV12-4,-,-
CASSLGYGSIREPLLNYGYTF,TGCGCCAGCAGCTTGGGTTATGGTAGTATCAGGGAGCCCCTACTAAACTATGGCTACACCTTC,TRBJ1-2,TRBV5-1,-,-
CASSQVSSANTGELFF,TGTGCCAGCAGCCAAGTTTCGTCAGCGAACACCGGGGAGCTGTTTTTT,TRBJ2-2,TRBV14,-,-